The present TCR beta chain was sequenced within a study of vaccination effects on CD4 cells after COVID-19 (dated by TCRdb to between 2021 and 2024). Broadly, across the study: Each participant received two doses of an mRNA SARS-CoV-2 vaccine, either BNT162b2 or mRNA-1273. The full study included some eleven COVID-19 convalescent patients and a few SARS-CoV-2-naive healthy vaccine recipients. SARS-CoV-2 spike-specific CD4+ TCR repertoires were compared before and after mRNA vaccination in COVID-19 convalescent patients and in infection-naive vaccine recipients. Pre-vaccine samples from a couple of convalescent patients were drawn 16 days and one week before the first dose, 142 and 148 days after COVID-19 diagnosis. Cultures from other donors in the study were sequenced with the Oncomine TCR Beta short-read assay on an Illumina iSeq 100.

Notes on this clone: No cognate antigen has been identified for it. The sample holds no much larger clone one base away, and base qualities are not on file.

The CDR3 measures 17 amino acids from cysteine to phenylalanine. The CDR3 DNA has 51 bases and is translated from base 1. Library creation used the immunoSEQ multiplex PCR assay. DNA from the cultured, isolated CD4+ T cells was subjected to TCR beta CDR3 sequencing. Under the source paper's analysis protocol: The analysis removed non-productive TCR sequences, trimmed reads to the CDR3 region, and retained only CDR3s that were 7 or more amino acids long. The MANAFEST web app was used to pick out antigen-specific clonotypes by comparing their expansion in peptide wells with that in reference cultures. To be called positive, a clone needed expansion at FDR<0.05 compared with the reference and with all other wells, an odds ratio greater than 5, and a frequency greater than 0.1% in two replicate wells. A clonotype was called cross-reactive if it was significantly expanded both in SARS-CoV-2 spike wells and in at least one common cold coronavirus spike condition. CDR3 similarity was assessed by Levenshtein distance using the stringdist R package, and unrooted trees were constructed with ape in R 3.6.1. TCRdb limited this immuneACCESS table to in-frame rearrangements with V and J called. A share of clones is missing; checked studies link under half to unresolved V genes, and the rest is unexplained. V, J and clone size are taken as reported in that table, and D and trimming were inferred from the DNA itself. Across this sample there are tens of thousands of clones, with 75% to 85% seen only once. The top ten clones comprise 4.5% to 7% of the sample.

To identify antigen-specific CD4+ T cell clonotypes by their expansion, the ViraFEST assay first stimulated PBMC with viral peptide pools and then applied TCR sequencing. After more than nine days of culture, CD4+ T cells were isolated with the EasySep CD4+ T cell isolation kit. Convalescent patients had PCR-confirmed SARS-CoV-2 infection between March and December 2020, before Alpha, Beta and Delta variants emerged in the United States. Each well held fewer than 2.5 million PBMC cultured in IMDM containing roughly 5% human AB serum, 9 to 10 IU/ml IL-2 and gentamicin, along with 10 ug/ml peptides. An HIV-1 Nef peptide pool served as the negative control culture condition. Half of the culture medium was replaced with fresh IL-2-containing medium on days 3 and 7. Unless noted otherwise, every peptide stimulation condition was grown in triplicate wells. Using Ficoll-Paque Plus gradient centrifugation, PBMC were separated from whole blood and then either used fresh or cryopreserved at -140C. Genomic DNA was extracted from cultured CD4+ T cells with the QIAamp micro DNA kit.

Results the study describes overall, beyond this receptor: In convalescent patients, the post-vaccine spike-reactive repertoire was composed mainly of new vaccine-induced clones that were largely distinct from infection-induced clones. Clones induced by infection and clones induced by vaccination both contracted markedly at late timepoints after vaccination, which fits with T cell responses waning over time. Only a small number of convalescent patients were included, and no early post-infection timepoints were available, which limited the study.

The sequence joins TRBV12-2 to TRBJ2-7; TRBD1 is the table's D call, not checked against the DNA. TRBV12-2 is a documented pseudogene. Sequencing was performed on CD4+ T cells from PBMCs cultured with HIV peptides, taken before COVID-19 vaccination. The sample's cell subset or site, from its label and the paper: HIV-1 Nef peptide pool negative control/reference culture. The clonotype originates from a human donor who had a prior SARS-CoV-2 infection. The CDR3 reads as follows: CASRLGQHYKSSYEQYF. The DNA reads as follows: TGTGCAAGTCGCTTGGGGCAACACTATAAGAGCTCCTACGAGCAGTACTTC.